The T cell receptor beta chain under discussion was sequenced for a study of T cell changes during pregnancy in multiple sclerosis. Sequencing was performed with immunoSEQ multiplex PCR; in TCRdb, only in-frame clones are kept and a portion is missing. The table has 95,000 to 100,000 clones, around 90% seen once; the top ten hold 3.1%. Source: peripheral blood, taken in the second trimester of pregnancy. The receptor was derived from a female donor with multiple sclerosis, enrolled in a pregnancy study.

The CDR3 loop reads CASSSSGQGNNEQFF. CDR3 nucleotides: TGTGCCAGCAGCTCATCGGGACAGGGTAACAATGAGCAGTTCTTC. The chain recombines TRBV9 with TRBJ2-1; TRBD1 agrees at 9 bases. This CDR3 comprises 15 residues. Germline V gene lookup returns CDR1 SGDLS and CDR2 YYNGEE. Germline trimming cut 4 bases from V and 5 bases from J; bases unmatched to any gene: 7.